This T cell receptor (beta chain) was sequenced during a study of graft-versus-host responses after intestinal transplantation (dated by TCRdb to the early 2020s). Background on the whole study: The transplants that recipients got were multivisceral, liver-intestinal, or isolated intestinal. All recipients received anti-thymocyte globulin induction followed by maintenance tacrolimus and steroids for around three years. After intestinal transplantation, graft-versus-host and host-versus-graft alloreactive T cell clones were followed in the graft, circulation and bone marrow using bulk TCR-beta CDR3 sequencing. To identify alloreactive clones, pre-transplant mixed lymphocyte reaction products were sequenced and then compared with unstimulated pre-transplant donor and recipient T cells. The cohort enrolled about two dozen intestinal transplant recipients including one retransplant, and a few patients lacking pretransplant specimens were excluded. Donor T cell macrochimerism was defined as a peak of at least 4% donor T cells among recipient peripheral blood mononuclear cells. Rather than being sequenced by the commercial service, samples from a few later patients were sequenced in-house on an Illumina MiSeq and processed with MiXCR. Summary of the overall study and its limitations: The relatively low number and heterogeneity of intestinal transplant patients limited the conclusions. GvH clones were detected in recipient bone marrow, and some appeared earlier in ileal mucosa or blood, consistent with an intestinal mucosal origin. In the allografts of patients with donor T cell macrochimerism, GvH to HvG T cell clonal ratios were high. Early after transplant, peak levels of circulating GvH clones were associated with declines in HvG clones.

Library preparation used the immunoSEQ multiplex PCR assay. For most patients, genomic DNA was isolated with the Qiagen DNeasy Blood and Tissue Kit and shipped frozen to Adaptive Biotechnologies for TCR sequencing. Adaptive Biotechnologies carried out high-throughput TCR-beta CDR3 sequencing of genomic DNA for most patients. Per the source publication's procedure: TCR sequencing data were retrieved from Adaptive's ImmunoSEQ software for 18 patients, whereas three other patients were processed with MiXCR and VDJtools. To correct CD4 versus CD8 sorting errors, any sequence found in both subsets at a frequency ratio below 5:1 was removed. CDR3 nucleotide sequences shared by donor and recipient were removed because the origin of these sequences could not be assigned. At least 2-fold expansion over unstimulated cells and a minimum CFSE-low frequency of 0.002% (template counts) or 0.001% (read counts) were required for clones to be classified as alloreactive. Clones detected in sequenced pre-transplant spleen, lymph node, or MLR CFSE-low populations of the donor or recipient were defined as mappable. The cumulative frequency of alloreactive clones was calculated as a percentage of all sequences, weighted by copy number. Sourced from immuneACCESS, this table was stored by TCRdb with only in-frame sequences that have V and J called. A share of the clones is absent; for the studies checked, an unresolved V gene accounts for under half, and the remainder has no known explanation. V, J and clone size are those of that table, while D and trimming were read from the DNA. The sample data list tens of thousands of clones, and about 90% of these were observed just once. The biggest ten clones account for roughly 6% of the sample.

Notes on this clone: There is no known antigen for this receptor. Base quality data are lacking; no much larger clone is found one base away.

Interpreted using the paper, the time point label stands for: cells obtained before transplantation from donor or recipient. CD3+CD4+ and CD3+CD8+ populations were FACS-sorted from unstimulated pre-transplant donor and recipient cells taken from spleen or lymph nodes. The CDR3 measures 16 amino acids from cysteine to phenylalanine. Only the CDR3 part of the read is kept: 48 bases, read in frame from the first base. Germline trimming: 4 bases from V, 2 bases from J; junction bases outside gene matches: 7. The germline V gene yields LGHNA for CDR1 and YNFKEQ for CDR2. The chain is encoded by TRBV4-2 joined to TRBJ2-3, and 9 junction bases match TRBD2. Source: unstimulated CD8+ T cells sorted from spleen or lymph node cells, taken before intestinal transplant. The sequence was collected from a human donor who received an intestinal transplant. The DNA is as follows: TGTGCCAGCAGCCTTTTTAGCGGGAGTCTCACAGATACGCAGTATTTT. Its translation is CASSLFSGSLTDTQYF.